Below, one T cell receptor (beta chain) is given with its context. This sample is drawn from a study of control samples from healthy donors and cancer patients. Trimming stripped 0 bases from V and 6 bases from J, with 9 bases between. The CDR3 has 14 amino acids. From germline, CDR1 is SGHRS and CDR2 YFSETQ. Sequencing was performed with immunoSEQ multiplex PCR; in TCRdb, only in-frame clones are kept and a portion is missing. This table has 150,000 to 160,000 clones, about 94% appearing once. This receptor was taken from a man aged 40-50 years in good health. The sample taken for sequencing was blood. The genes are TRBV5-1 and TRBJ2-2, with a possible D match to TRBD1 (6 bases). The CDR3 spells CASSLATGPGELFF. In DNA form, the CDR3 reads TGCGCCAGCAGCTTGGCGACAGGCCCCGGGGAGCTGTTTTTT. Based on the CDR3 plus reference TRBV5-1 and TRBJ2-2, the full variable domain is KAGVTQTPRYLIKTRGQQVTLSCSPISGHRSVSWYQQTPGQGLQFLFEYFSETQRNKGNFPGRFSGRQFSNSRSEMNVSTLELGDSALYLCASSLATGPGELFFGEGSRLTVL.